This TCR beta chain was captured in a study of regulatory T cells in long-lasting Graves disease. Study outcomes and limitations: Graves' patients with persistent disease showed TCR diversity lower than patients newly diagnosed. Among the persistent patients, 2,500 to 3,500 public clonotypes were shared, more than the roughly 970 shared among new patients.

There was RNA extracted from PBMCs, and the TCR library was made from it. Graves' disease diagnosis relied on American Thyroid Association guidelines. The source of the patients was an endocrinology department in Xi'an, China. Via MiXCR, TCRdb re-called the reads, giving one row per CDR3 protein. Altogether over 1,000 distinct CDR3 sequences are present, roughly nine tenths being singletons, with the ten largest covering around 7%. With respect to this clonotype: Its specificity is not known.

The sequencing used peripheral blood mononuclear cells (PBMCs), collected with antithyroid drug treatment, in newly diagnosed or persistent Graves disease (not recorded which). The sequence derives from a woman aged 25 to 39 with Graves disease.

CDR3 sequence reads: CASSEGSDYGYTF. CDR3 sequence (DNA): TGTGCCAGCAGTGAAGGGTCAGACTATGGCTACACCTTC. This sequence joins TRBV2 and TRBJ1-2, with unresolved D. The germline V and J ends were trimmed by 1 base and 3 bases, with 6 bases remaining between them. In germline, CDR1 is SNHLY, CDR2 FYNNEI. This CDR3 has 13 residues.